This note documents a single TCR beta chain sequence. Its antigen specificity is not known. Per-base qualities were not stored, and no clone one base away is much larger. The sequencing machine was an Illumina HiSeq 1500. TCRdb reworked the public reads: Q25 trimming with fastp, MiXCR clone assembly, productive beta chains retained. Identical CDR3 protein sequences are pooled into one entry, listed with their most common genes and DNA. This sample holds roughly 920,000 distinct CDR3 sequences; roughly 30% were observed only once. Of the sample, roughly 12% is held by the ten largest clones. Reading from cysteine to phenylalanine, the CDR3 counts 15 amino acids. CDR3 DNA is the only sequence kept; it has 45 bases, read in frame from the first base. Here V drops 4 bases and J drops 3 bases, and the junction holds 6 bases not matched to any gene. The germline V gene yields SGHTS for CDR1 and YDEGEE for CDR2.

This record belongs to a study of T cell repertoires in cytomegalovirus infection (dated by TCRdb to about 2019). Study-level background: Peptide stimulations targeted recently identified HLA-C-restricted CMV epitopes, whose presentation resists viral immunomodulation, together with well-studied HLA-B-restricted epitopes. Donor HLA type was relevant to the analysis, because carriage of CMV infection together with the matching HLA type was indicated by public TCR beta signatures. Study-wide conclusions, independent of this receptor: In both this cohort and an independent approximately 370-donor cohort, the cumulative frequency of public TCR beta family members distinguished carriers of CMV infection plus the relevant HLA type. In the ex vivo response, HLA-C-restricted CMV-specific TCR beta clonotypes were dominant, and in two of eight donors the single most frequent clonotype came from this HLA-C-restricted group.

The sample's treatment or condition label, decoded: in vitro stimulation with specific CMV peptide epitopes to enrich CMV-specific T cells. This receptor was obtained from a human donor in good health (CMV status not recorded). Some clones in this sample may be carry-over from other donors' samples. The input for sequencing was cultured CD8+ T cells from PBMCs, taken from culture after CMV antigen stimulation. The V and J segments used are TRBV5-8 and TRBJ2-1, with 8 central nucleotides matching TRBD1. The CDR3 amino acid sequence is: CASSQTGGVYNEQFF. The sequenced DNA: TGTGCCAGCAGCCAAACAGGGGGTGTCTACAATGAGCAGTTCTTC.